This T cell receptor (beta chain) was documented in a study of T cells after yellow fever vaccination (dated by TCRdb to between 2018 and 2021). Study-wide context: Libraries from fractions with low cell numbers were prepared with the SMART-Seq v4 Ultra Low Input RNA kit. Bulk TCR alpha and beta repertoires were sequenced longitudinally to track T-cell clones before and after primary and booster YFV17D yellow fever vaccination. Two healthy male donors, one aged 18 to 29 and one aged 30 to 40 years, were included in the cohort. Blood samples were taken at several timepoints before and after primary and secondary immunization, and bulk PBMC replicates and cell subsets were isolated. What the study reported, not specific to this receptor: Compared with the primary T-cell response, the secondary T-cell response was faster but weaker, reaching its peak on day 5 rather than on day 15. Computational filtering was required because FACS-sorted repertoires could contain abundant contaminating clonotypes from the bulk population. After the booster, most of the clones that had expanded following primary vaccination were detected again (96% of CD4 and around 87% of CD8), which suggests that memory was broadly maintained. A small fraction of clonotypes showed up in both the CD4 and CD8 compartments, probably as a result of convergent recombination. Because only two donors were included in the study, the extent to which the findings can be generalized is limited.

In the paper's terms, the treatment or condition label means: live attenuated yellow fever vaccine strain. PBMCs were isolated from peripheral blood using a standard Ficoll-Paque protocol. CD4 and CD8 T-cell fractions were isolated with Dynabeads CD4 and CD8 positive selection kits. TriZol was used to extract RNA from bulk PBMCs, from CD4 and CD8 fractions, and from dextramer-positive and dextramer-negative fractions. Of note for this clonotype: Its recognized antigen is unknown. No qualities accompany the bases; no much larger clone lies one base away.

TCR cDNA was synthesized by 5'RACE template switching, which introduced a universal primer site and unique molecular identifiers. Priming for cDNA synthesis came from both the TCR alpha and TCR beta constant segments. Library amplification used two PCR steps, and the second PCR step added sample barcodes and sequencing adapters. Libraries were sequenced on Illumina HiSeq 2500 (2x100 bp) or NovaSeq (2x150 bp). As for how the authors treated the data: MIGEC was used to demultiplex reads and collapse the reads into UMI consensus sequences, and MiXCR was used for V(D)J alignment. Clonotypes responding to the vaccine were identified with edgeR on replicate PBMC samples, with the criteria of FDR below 0.01 and a log2 fold change above 5 up to day 15. Each bulk clonotype was labeled CD4 or CD8 based on which sequenced repertoire, CD4 or CD8, contained the clonotype at higher abundance. Clones were called with MiXCR by TCRdb after fastp trimmed the public reads at Q25, and only in-frame beta chains were retained. One record per CDR3 amino acid sequence lists the most common genes and DNA. TCRdb, rather than the study authors, made the V and J calls. For this sample there are a few hundred thousand distinct CDR3 sequences; about 7% appear just once. Approximately 0.87% of the sample belongs to the ten largest clones.

Reading from cysteine to phenylalanine, the CDR3 counts 15 amino acids. The read is trimmed to its CDR3 DNA, 45 bases read in frame from base 1. Trimmed from V: 0 bases; trimmed from J: 1 base; junction bases lacking a gene match: 3. This sample comprised CD4+ T cells sorted from PBMCs, obtained 15 days after the yellow fever booster vaccination. This clonotype originated in a man between 25 and 39 years old who received the YFV17D yellow fever vaccine. The chain was built from TRBV12-3 or TRBV12-4 and TRBJ2-7, and 7 junctional nucleotides match TRBD1. CDR3 reads: CASSLAPGQSYEQYF. The nucleotide sequence reads TGTGCCAGCAGTTTAGCCCCGGGACAGTCCTACGAGCAGTACTTC.